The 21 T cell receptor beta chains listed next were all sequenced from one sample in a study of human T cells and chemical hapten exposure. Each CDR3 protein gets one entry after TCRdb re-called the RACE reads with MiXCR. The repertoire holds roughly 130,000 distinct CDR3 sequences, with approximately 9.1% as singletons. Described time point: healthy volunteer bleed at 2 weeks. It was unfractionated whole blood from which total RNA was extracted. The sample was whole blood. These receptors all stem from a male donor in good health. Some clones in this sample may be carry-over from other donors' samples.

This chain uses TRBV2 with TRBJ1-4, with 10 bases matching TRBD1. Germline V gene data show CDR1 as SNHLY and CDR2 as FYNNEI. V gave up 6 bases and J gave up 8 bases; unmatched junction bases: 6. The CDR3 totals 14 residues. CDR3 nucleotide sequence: TGTGCCAGCAGGACAGGGGGCAGGGGAGAAAAACTGTTTTTT. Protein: CASRTGGRGEKLFF.

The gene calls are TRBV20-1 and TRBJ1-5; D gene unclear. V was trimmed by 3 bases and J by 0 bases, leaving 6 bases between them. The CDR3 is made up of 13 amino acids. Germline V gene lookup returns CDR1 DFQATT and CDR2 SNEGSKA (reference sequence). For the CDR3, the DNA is TGCAGTGCTAGGACGGATAGCAATCAGCCCCAGCATTTT. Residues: CSARTDSNQPQHF.

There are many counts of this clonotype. The CDR3 sequence is CASSHIARDGCNQPQHF. The CDR3 DNA follows: TGCGCCAGCAGCCACATAGCGAGGGACGGTTGCAATCAGCCCCAGCATTTT. The chain couples TRBV23-1 to TRBJ1-5; the D gene is possibly TRBD1 (5 bases). TRBV23-1 belongs to the ORF category, with a function that is uncertain. V was trimmed by 6 bases and J by 2 bases, leaving 20 bases between them. CDR3 length equals 17 residues.

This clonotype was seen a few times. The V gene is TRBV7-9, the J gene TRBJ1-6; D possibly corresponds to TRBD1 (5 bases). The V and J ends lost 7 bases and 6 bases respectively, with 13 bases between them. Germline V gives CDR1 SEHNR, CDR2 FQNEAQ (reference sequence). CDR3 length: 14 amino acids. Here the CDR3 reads CASNFGGGNSPLHF. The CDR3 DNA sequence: TGTGCCAGCAATTTCGGGGGAGGTAATTCACCCCTCCACTTT.

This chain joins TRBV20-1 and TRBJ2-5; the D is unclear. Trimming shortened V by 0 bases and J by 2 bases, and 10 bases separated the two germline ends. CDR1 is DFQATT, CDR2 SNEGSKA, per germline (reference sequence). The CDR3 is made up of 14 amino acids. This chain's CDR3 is CSARDPDDQETQYF. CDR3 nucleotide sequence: TGCAGTGCTAGAGATCCCGACGATCAAGAGACCCAGTACTTC.

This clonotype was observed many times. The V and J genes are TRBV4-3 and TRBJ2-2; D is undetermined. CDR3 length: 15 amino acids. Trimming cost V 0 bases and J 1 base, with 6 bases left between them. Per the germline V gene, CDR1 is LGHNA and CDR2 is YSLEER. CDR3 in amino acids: CASSQDDGNTGELFF. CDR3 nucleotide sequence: TGCGCCAGCAGCCAAGATGACGGGAACACCGGGGAGCTGTTTTTT.

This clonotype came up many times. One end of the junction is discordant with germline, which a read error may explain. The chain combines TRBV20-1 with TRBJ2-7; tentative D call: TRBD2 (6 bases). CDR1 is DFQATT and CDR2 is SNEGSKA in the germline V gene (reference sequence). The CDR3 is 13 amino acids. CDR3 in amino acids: CSARGGNYYEQYF. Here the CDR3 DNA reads TGCAGTGCCAGAGGCGGGAACTACTACGAGCAGTACTTC.

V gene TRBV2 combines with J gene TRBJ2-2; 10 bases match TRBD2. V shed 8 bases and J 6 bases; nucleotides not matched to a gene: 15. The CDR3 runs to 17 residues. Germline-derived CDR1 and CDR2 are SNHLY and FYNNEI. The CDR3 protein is CASGGLADWRMAGELFF. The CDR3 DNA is TGTGCCAGCGGTGGACTAGCGGATTGGAGGATGGCCGGGGAGCTGTTTTTT. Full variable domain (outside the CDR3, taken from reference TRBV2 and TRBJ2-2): EPEVTQTPSHQVTQMGQEVILRCVPISNHLYFYWYRQILGQKVEFLVSFYNNEISEKSEIFDDQFSVERPDGSNFTLKIRSTKLEDSAMYFCASGGLADWRMAGELFFGEGSRLTVL.

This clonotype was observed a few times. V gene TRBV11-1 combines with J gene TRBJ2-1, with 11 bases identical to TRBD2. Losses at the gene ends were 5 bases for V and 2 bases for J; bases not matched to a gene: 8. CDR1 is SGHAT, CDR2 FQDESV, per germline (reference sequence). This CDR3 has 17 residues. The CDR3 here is CASSHSGTSGAYNEQFF. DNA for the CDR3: TGTGCCAGCAGCCATTCCGGGACTAGCGGCGCCTACAATGAGCAGTTCTTC.

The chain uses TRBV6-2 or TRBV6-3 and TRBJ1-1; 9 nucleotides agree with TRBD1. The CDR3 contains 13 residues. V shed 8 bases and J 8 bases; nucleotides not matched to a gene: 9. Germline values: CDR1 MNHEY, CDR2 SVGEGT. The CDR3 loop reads CASGTDRGREAFF. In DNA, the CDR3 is TGTGCCAGCGGAACGGACAGGGGACGGGAAGCTTTCTTT.

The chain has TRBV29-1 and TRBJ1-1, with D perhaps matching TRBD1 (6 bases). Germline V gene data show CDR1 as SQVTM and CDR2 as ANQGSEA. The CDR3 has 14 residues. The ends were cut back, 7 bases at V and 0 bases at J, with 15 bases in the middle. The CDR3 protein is CSAGVAAMNTEAFF. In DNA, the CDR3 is TGCAGCGCAGGGGTGGCGGCGATGAACACTGAAGCTTTCTTT.

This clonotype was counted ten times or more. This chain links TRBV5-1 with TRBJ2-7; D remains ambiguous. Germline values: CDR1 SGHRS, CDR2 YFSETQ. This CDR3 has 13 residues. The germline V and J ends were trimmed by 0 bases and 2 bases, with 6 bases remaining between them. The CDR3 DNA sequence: TGCGCCAGCAGCTTGGTAACACCCTACGAGCAGTACTTC. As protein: CASSLVTPYEQYF.

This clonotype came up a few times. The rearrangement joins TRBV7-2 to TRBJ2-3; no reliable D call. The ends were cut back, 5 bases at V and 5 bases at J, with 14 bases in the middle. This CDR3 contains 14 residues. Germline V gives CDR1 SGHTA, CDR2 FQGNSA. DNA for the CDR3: TGTGCCAGCAGCCGTGGTAGGGAAGGAGATACGCAGTATTTT. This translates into CASSRGREGDTQYF.

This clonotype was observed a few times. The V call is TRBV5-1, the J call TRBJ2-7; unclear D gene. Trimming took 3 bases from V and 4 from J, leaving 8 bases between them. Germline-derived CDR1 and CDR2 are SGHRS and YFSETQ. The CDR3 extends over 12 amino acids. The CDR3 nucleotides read TGCGCCAGCAGCTACGACAAGTACGAGCAGTACTTC. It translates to CASSYDKYEQYF.

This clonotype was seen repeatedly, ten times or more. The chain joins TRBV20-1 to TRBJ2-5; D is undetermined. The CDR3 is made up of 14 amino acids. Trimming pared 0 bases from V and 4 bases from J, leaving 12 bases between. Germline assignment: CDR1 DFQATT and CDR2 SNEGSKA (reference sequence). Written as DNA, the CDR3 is TGCAGTGCTAGAGACCGCCGAATTGCAGAGACCCAGTACTTC. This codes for CSARDRRIAETQYF.

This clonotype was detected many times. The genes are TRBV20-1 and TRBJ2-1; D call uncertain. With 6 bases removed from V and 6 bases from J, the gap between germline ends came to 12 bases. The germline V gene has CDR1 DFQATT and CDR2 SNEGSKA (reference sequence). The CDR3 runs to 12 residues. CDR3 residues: CSARTNGNEQFF. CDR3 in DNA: TGCAGTGCCCGGACCAACGGCAATGAGCAGTTCTTC.

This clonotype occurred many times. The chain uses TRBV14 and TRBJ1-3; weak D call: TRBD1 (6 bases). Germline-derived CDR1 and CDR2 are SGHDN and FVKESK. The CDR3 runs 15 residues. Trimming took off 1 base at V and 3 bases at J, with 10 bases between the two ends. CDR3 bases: TGTGCCAGCAGCCAAGGCGGGGGGCTTGGAAACACCATATATTTT. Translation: CASSQGGGLGNTIYF.

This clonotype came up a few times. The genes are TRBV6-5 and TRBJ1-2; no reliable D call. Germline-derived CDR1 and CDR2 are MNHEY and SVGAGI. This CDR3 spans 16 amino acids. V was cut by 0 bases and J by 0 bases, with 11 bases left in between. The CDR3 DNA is TGTGCCAGCAGTTACTCGAGGAAGAGGGCTAACTATGGCTACACCTTC. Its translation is CASSYSRKRANYGYTF.

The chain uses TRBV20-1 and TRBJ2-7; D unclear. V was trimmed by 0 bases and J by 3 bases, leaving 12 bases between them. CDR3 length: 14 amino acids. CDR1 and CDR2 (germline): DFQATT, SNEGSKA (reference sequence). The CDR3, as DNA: TGCAGTGCTAGAGAAGACGGCCTTATCTACGAGCAGTACTTC. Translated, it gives CSAREDGLIYEQYF.

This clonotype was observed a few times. The CDR3 DNA reads TGTGCCACCAGCAGAGGTTTCGGGACCACTGAAGCTTTCTTT. This encodes CATSRGFGTTEAFF. J is TRBJ1-1 and V is TRBV15; maybe TRBD1 (5 bases). The CDR3 covers 14 residues. Germline CDR1 reads LNHNV; CDR2 reads YYDKDF (reference sequence). V dropped 1 base and J dropped 4 bases, with 10 bases sitting between them.

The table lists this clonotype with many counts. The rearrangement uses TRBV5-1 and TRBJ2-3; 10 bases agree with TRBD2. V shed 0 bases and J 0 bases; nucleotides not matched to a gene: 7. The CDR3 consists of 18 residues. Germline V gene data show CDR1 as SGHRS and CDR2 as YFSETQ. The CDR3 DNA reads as TGCGCCAGCAGCTTGGGGCTAGCGGGGGTCACTAGCACAGATACGCAGTATTTT. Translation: CASSLGLAGVTSTDTQYF.